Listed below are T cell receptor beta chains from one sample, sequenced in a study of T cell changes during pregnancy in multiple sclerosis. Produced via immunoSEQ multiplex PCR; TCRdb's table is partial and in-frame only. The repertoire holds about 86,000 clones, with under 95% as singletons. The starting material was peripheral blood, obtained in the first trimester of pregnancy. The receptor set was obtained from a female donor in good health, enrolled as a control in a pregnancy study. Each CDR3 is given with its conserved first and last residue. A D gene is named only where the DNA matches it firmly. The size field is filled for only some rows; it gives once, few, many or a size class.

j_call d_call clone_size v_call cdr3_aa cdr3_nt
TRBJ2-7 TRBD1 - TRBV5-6 CASSLGTGEEQYF TGTGCCAGCAGCTTGGGGACAGGGGAGGAGCAGTACTTC
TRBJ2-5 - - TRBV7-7 CASSLGRQETQYF TGTGCTAGCAGCTTGGGGAGACAAGAGACCCAGTACTTC
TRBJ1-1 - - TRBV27 CASSFYQGTANTEAFF TGTGCCAGCAGTTTCTACCAGGGGACCGCGAACACTGAAGCTTTCTTT
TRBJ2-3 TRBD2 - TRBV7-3 CASSRTSGGSTSTDTQYF TGTGCCAGCAGCCGAACTAGCGGGGGATCGACTAGCACAGATACGCAGTATTTT
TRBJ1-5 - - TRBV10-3 CASGSEGWQPQHF TGTGCCTCGGGCTCCGAGGGCTGGCAGCCCCAGCATTTT
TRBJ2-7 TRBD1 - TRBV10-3 CAISEWDRSYEQYF TGTGCCATCAGTGAGTGGGACAGGTCCTACGAGCAGTACTTC
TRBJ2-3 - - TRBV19 CASSMKGNTDTQYF TGTGCCAGTAGTATGAAGGGGAACACAGATACGCAGTATTTT
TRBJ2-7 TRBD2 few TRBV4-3 CASSQSAGGSYEQYF TGCGCCAGCAGCCAATCAGCGGGGGGCTCCTACGAGCAGTACTTC
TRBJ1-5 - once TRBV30 CAWSVTHSTQHF TGTGCCTGGAGTGTAACCCACAGTACCCAGCATTTT
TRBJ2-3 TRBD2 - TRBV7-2 CASSLRLAGVIDTQYF TGTGCCAGCAGCTTACGGCTAGCGGGGGTTATAGATACGCAGTATTTT
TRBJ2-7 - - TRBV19 CASSIDGDALGQYF TGTGCCAGTAGTATCGACGGAGACGCCCTTGGGCAGTACTTC
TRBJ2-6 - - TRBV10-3 CAISDSSGANVLTF TGTGCCATCAGTGACAGCTCTGGGGCCAACGTCCTGACTTTC
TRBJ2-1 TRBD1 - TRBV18 CASSLTGPSSYNEQFF TGTGCCAGCTCACTGACAGGGCCCTCCTCCTACAATGAGCAGTTCTTC
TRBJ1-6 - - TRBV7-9 CASSLASRASYNSPLHF TGTGCCAGCAGCTTAGCGAGCAGGGCCTCCTATAATTCACCCCTCCACTTT
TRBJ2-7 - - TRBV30 CAWSEQSYEQYF TGTGCCTGGAGTGAACAGTCCTACGAGCAGTACTTC
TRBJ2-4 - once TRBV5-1 CASSLLGALFGIQYF TGCGCCAGCAGCCTGCTAGGGGCCCTCTTTGGCATTCAGTACTTC
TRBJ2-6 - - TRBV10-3 CAISPGELGANVLTF TGTGCCATTTCCCCAGGGGAGCTGGGCGCCAACGTCCTGACTTTC
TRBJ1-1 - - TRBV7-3 CASSETGNTEAFF TGTGCCAGCAGCGAAACAGGAAACACTGAAGCTTTCTTT
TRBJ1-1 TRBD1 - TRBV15 CATSIGGGYTEAFF TGTGCCACCAGCATAGGGGGCGGTTACACTGAAGCTTTCTTT
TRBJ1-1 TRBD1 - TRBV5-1 CASSPGTGGTEAFF TGCGCCAGCAGCCCCGGGACAGGGGGCACTGAAGCTTTCTTT
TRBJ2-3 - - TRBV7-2 CASSLGGMVSTDTQYF TGTGCCAGCAGCTTAGGGGGCATGGTCAGCACAGATACGCAGTATTTT
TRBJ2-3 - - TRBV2 CASSVTASKDTQYF TGTGCCAGCAGTGTCACAGCCTCTAAAGATACGCAGTATTTT
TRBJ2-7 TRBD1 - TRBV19 CASSTSGTGAEQYF TGTGCCAGTAGTACATCCGGGACAGGGGCCGAGCAGTACTTC
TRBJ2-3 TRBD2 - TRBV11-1 CASSPAGARTDTQYF TGTGCCAGCAGCCCAGCGGGGGCTCGCACAGATACGCAGTATTTT
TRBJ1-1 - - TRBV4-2 CASSRDAGRENTEAFF TGTGCCAGCAGCCGAGATGCCGGCAGGGAGAACACTGAAGCTTTCTTT
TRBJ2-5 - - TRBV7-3 CASSLNGGGARKTQYF TGTGCCAGCAGCTTAAATGGTGGGGGGGCCAGAAAGACCCAGTACTTC
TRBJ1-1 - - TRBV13 CASSSRAQGNTEAFF TGTGCCAGCAGCTCGCGCGCTCAGGGGAACACTGAAGCTTTCTTT
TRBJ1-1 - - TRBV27 CASSLAGTEAFF TGTGCCAGCAGCTTGGCGGGGACTGAAGCTTTCTTT
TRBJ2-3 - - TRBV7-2 CASSPRLGTDTQYF TGTGCCAGCAGCCCCCGACTAGGCACAGATACGCAGTATTTT
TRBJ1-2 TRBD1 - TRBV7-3 CASSYSGGPNYGYTF TGTGCCAGCAGCTATTCAGGGGGACCTAACTATGGCTACACCTTC
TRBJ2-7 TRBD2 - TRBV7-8 CASSLGSGGYEQYF TGTGCCAGCAGCTTAGGTTCGGGGGGCTACGAGCAGTACTTC
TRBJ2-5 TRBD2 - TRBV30 CAWSPGLADQETQYF TGTGCCTGGTCCCCGGGACTAGCGGACCAAGAGACCCAGTACTTC
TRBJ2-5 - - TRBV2 CASSSLQGQETQYF TGTGCCAGCAGTAGCTTACAGGGACAAGAGACCCAGTACTTC
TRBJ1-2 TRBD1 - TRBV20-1 CSATGGYGYTF TGCAGTGCCACAGGGGGCTATGGCTACACCTTC
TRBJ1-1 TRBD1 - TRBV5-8 CASSSTGGTEAFF TGTGCCAGCAGCTCCACAGGGGGCACTGAAGCTTTCTTT
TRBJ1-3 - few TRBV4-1 CASSQDGGRSGNTIYF TGCGCCAGCAGCCAAGATGGCGGGCGCTCTGGAAACACCATATATTTT
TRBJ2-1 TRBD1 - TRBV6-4 CASGTGTGIHEQFF TGTGCCAGTGGGACCGGGACAGGGATCCATGAGCAGTTCTTC
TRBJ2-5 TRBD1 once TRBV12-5 CASAPGQTETQYF TGTGCTAGTGCCCCGGGACAGACGGAGACCCAGTACTTC
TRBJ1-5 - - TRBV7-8 CASSLDRTGNQPQHF TGTGCCAGCAGCTTAGATCGAACAGGCAATCAGCCCCAGCATTTT
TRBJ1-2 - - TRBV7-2 CASSRNSRGDYGYTF TGTGCCAGCAGCCGTAACAGCCGCGGGGACTATGGCTACACCTTC
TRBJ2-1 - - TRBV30 CAWSVARRNEQFF TGTGCCTGGAGTGTAGCCAGGAGGAATGAGCAGTTCTTC
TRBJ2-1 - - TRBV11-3 CASGATGSNEQFF TGTGCCAGCGGCGCGACCGGGAGCAATGAGCAGTTCTTC
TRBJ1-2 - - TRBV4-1 CASSQSQLSFNYGYTF TGCGCCAGCAGCCAAAGTCAACTGAGTTTTAACTATGGCTACACCTTC
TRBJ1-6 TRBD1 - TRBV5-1 CASSPTGGPNSPLHF TGCGCCAGCAGCCCGACAGGGGGCCCGAATTCACCCCTCCACTTT
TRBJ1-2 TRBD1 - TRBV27 CASSRDSIYGYTF TGTGCCAGCTCCCGGGACAGCATTTATGGCTACACCTTC
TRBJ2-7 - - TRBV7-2 CASSLTLGGQYF TGTGCCAGCAGCTTAACGCTAGGAGGGCAGTACTTC
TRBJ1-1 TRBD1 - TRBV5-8 CASSSGQGSTEAFF TGTGCCAGCAGCTCCGGACAGGGGTCCACTGAAGCTTTCTTT
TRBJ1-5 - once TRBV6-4 CASSDSTGTQPQHF TGTGCCAGCAGTGACTCGACAGGTACTCAGCCCCAGCATTTT
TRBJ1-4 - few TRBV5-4 CASSPGQRQDEKLFF TGTGCCAGCAGCCCCGGACAGAGACAAGATGAAAAACTGTTTTTT
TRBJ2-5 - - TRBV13 CASSSEETQYF TGTGCCAGCAGCTCCGAAGAGACCCAGTACTTC
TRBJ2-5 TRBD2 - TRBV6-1 CASSAQGRGEKETQYF TGTGCCAGCAGTGCTCAAGGGCGGGGGGAGAAAGAGACCCAGTACTTC
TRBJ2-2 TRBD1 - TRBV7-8 CASSRQGTANTGELFF TGTGCCAGCAGCCGACAGGGTACAGCGAACACCGGGGAGCTGTTTTTT
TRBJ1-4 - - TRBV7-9 CASSPAPQGGHEKLFF TGTGCCAGCAGCCCTGCCCCACAGGGTGGCCATGAAAAACTGTTTTTT
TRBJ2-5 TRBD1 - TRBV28 CASSLGWGQGQQYF TGTGCCAGCAGTTTAGGGTGGGGACAGGGTCAACAGTACTTC
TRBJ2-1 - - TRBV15 CATSNYGTSSDEQFF TGTGCCACCAGCAATTACGGGACTTCTTCCGATGAGCAGTTCTTC
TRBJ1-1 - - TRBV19 CASSTRGMNTEAFF TGTGCCAGTAGTACCAGGGGAATGAACACTGAAGCTTTCTTT
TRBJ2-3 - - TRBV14 CASSQEGAVEADTQYF TGTGCCAGCAGCCAAGAAGGAGCGGTCGAGGCAGATACGCAGTATTTT
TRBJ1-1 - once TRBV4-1 CASSPFRGGDTEAFF TGCGCCAGCAGCCCTTTCCGGGGGGGAGATACTGAAGCTTTCTTT
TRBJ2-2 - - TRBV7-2 CASRTQGNGGELFF TGTGCCAGCAGGACACAGGGAAATGGCGGGGAGCTGTTTTTT
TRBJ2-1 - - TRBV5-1 CASSLSNEQFF TGCGCCAGCAGCCTGAGTAATGAGCAGTTCTTC